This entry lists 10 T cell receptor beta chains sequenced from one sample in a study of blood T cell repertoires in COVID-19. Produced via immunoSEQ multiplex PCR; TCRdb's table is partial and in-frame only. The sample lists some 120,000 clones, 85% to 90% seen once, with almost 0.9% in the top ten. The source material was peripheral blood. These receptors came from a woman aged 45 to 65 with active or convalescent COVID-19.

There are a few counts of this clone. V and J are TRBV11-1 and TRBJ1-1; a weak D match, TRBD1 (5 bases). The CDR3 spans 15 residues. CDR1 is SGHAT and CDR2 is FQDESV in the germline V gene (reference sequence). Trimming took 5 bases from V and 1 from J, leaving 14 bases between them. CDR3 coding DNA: TGTGCCAGCAGCCGCCCGGACACACCGAACACTGAAGCTTTCTTT. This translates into CASSRPDTPNTEAFF.

CDR3 coding DNA: TGTGCCACCAGCAGTTCTATAGACGTGACAGGGGTTTATGGCTACACCTTC. Encoded protein: CATSSSIDVTGVYGYTF. J is TRBJ1-2 and V is TRBV15, with 8 positions matching TRBD1. This CDR3 region has 17 residues. The germline gives CDR1 LNHNV, CDR2 YYDKDF (reference sequence). V lost 3 bases to trimming and J lost 5 bases; unmatched junction nucleotides: 14.

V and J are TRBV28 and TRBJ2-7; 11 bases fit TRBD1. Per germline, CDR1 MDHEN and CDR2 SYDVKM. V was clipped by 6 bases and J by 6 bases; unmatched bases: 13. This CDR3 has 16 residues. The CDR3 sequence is CASSLLPGQGGFEQYF. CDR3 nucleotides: TGTGCCAGCAGCCTCCTTCCGGGACAGGGGGGATTCGAGCAGTACTTC.

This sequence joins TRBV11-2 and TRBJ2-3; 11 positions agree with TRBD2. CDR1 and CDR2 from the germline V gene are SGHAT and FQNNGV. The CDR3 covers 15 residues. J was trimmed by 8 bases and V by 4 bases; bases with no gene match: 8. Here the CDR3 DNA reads TGTGCCAGCAGCTCACTAGCGGGAGATATAGGTACGCAGTATTTT. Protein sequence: CASSSLAGDIGTQYF.

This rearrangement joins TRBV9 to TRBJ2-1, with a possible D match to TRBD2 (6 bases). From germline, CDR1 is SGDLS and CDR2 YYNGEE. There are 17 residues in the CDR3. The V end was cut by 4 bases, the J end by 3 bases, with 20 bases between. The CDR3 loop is CASSPTGEAPLYNEQFF. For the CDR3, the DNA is TGTGCCAGCAGCCCGACGGGGGAGGCCCCGCTCTACAATGAGCAGTTCTTC.

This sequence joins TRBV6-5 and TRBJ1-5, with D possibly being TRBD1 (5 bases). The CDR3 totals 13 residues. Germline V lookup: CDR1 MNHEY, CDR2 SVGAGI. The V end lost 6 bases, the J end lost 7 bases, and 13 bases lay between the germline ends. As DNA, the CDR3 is TGTGCCAGCAGAGGGCAGGGTGGCCAGCCCCAGCATTTT. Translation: CASRGQGGQPQHF.

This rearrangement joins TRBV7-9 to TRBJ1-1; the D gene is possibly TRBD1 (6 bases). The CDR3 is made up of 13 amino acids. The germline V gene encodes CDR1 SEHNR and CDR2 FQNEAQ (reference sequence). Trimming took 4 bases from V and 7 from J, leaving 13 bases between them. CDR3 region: CASSSQGKGEAFF. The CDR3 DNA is TGTGCCAGCAGCTCCCAGGGGAAGGGTGAAGCTTTCTTT.

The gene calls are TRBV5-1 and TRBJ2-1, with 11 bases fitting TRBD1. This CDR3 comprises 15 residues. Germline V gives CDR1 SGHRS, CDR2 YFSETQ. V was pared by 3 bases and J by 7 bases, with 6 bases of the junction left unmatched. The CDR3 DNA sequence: TGCGCCAGCAGCTCTCCGGGACAGGGGGGTAATGAGCAGTTCTTC. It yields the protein CASSSPGQGGNEQFF.

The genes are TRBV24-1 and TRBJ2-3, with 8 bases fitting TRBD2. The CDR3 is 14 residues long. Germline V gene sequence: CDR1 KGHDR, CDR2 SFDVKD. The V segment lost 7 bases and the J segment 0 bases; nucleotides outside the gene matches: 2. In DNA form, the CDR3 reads TGTGCCACCAGCCCGGGGGGGAGCACAGATACGCAGTATTTT. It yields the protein CATSPGGSTDTQYF.

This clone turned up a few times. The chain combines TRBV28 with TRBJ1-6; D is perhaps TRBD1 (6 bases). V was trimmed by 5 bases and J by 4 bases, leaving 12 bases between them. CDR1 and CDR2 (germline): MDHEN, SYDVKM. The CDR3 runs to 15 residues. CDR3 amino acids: CASSIYREYNSPLHF. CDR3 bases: TGTGCCAGCAGTATATACAGGGAATATAATTCACCCCTCCACTTT.